The clone carrying this T cell receptor (beta chain) was counted a single time. The method was immunoSEQ multiplex PCR; TCRdb's version includes in-frame clones alone and lacks a portion of them. This table has roughly 100,000 clones, 82% appearing once. The sample comes from a study of T cell responses to AZD1222 COVID-19 vaccine. Study context: Pooling covered second doses at about 4 or about 12 weeks.

Germline assignment: CDR1 SGHTA and CDR2 FQGNSA. V shed 1 base and J shed 1 base, with 9 bases lying between them. This CDR3 has 15 residues. The genes are TRBV7-2 and TRBJ2-3; TRBD1 might be the D (6 bases). Sequenced material: peripheral blood, taken on day 0 of AZD1222 vaccination. The receptor was isolated from an adult in good health. In nucleotides, the CDR3 is TGTGCCAGCAGCTTAGACAGGGTCCGCACAGATACGCAGTATTTT. Its translation: CASSLDRVRTDTQYF.